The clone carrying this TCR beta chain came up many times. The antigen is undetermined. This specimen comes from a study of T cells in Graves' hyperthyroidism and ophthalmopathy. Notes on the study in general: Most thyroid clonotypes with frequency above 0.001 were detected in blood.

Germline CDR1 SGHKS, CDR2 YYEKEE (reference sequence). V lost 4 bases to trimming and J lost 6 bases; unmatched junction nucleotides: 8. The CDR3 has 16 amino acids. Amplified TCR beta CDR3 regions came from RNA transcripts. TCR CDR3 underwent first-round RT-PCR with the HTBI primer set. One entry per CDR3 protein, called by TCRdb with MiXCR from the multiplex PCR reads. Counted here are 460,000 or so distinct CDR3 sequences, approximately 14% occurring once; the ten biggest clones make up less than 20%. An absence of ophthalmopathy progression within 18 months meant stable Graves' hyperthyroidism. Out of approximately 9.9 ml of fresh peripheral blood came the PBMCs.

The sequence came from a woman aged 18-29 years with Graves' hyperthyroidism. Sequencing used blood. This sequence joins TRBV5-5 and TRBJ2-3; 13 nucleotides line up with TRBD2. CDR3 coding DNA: TGTGCCAGCAGCCTCGGGACTAGCGGGAATATGGATACGCAGTATTTT. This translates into CASSLGTSGNMDTQYF.